This T cell receptor beta chain was documented in a study of shared clonotypes between healthy human individuals. Overall study results and limits: Donors were few, which limited the genetic and exposure-history diversity represented.

On this clone itself: No antigen is known for it.

CDR3 length: 15 residues. CDR1 SGHDT and CDR2 YYEEEE come from the germline V gene. V lost 5 bases and J 1 base, leaving 15 bases between the germline ends. Clones were read by immunoSEQ multiplex PCR, and TCRdb kept only the in-frame ones, dropping some. The data contain some 1,400,000 clones, over 95% of them singletons. The clonotype originates from a young man in good health. The material sequenced was naive CD4+ T cells sorted from blood. The subset is: CD45RA+ positively selected. The rearrangement links TRBV5-6 to TRBJ1-2; tentative D call: TRBD1 (5 bases). CDR3 nucleotide sequence: TGTGCCAGCAGGATTGGAGACAGCCATAACTATGGCTACACCTTC. This translates into CASRIGDSHNYGYTF.